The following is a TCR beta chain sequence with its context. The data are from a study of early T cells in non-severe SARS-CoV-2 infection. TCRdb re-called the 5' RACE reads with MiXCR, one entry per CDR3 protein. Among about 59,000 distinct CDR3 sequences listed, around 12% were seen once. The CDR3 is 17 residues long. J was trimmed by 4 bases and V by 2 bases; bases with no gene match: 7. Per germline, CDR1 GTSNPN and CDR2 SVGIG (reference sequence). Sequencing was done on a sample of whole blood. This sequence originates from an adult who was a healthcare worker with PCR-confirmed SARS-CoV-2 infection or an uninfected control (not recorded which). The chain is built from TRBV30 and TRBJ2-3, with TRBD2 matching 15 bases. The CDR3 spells CAWSRGRTSGGADTQYF. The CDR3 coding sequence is TGTGCCTGGAGTCGAGGACGGACTAGCGGGGGGGCAGATACGCAGTATTTT.